The T cell receptor beta chain under discussion was sequenced for a study of control samples from healthy donors and cancer patients. The CDR3 length is 14 residues. Between the trimmed V and J ends, which lost 5 bases and 8 bases, there was a span of 14 bases. CDR1 is SGHDT and CDR2 is YYEEEE in the germline V gene. The assay was immunoSEQ multiplex PCR, and TCRdb's table has in-frame clones only and misses some. The data show 160,000 or so clones, about 94% seen once. The chain couples TRBV5-6 to TRBJ1-6; D is perhaps TRBD1 (6 bases). Sequencing was done on a sample of blood. The clonotype was recovered from a woman aged 40 to 49 in good health. The CDR3: CASSWGATDSPLHF. As DNA, the CDR3 is TGTGCCAGCAGTTGGGGGGCGACGGATTCACCCCTCCACTTT. Drawing the rest from reference TRBV5-6 and TRBJ1-6, the complete variable domain is DAGVTQSPTHLIKTRGQQVTLRCSPKSGHDTVSWYQQALGQGPQFIFQYYEEEERQRGNFPDRFSGHQFPNYSSELNVNALLLGDSALYLCASSWGATDSPLHFGNGTRLTVT.